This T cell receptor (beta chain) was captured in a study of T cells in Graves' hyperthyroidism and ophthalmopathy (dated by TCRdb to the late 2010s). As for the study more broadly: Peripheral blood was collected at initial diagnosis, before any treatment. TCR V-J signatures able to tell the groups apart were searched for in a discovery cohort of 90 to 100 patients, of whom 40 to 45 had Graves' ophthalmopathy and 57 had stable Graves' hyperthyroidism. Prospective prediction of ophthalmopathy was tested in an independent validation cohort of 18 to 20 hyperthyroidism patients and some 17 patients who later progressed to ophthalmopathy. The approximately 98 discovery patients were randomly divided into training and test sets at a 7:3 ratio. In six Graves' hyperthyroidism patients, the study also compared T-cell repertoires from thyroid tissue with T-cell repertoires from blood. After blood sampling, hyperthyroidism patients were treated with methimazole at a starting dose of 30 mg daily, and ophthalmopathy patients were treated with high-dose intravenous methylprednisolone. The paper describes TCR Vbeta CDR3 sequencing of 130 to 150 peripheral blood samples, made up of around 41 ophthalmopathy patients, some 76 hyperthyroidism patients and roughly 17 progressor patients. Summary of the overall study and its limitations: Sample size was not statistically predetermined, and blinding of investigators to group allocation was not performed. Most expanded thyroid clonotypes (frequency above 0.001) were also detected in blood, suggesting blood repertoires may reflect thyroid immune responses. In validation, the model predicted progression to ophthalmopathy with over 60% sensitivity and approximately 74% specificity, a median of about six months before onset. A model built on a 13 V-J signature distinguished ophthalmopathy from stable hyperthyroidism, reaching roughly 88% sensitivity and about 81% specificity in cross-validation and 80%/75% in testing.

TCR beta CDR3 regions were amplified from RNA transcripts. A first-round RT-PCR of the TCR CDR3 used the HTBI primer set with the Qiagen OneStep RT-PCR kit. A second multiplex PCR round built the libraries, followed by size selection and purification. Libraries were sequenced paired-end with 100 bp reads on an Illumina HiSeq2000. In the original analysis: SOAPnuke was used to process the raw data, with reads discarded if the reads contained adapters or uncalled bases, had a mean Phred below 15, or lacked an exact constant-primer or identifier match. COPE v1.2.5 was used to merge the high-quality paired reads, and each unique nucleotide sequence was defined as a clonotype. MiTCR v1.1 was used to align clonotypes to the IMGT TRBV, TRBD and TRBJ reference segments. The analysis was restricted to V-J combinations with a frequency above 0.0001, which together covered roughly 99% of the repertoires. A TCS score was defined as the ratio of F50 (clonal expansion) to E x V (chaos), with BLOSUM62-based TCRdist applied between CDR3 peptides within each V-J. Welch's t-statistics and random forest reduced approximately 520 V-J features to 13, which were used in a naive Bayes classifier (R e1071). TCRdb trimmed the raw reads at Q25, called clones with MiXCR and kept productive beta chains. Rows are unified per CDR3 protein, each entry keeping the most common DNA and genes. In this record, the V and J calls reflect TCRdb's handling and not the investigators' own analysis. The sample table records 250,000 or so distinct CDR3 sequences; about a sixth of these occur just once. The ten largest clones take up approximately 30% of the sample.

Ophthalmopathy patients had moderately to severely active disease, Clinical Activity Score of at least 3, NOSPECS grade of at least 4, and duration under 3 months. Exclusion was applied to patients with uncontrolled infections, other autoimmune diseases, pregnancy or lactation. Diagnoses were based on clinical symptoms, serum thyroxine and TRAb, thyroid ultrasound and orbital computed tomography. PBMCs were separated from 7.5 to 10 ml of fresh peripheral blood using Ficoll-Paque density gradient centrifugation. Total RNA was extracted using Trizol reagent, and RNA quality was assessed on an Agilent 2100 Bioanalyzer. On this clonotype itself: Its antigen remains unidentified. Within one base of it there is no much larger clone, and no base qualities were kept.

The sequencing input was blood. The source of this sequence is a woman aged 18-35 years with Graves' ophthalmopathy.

The CDR3 protein sequence reads: CSATTGTGSTDTQYF. The DNA sequence is given as TGCAGTGCTACGACCGGGACAGGGAGCACAGATACGCAGTATTTT. Rearrangement joined TRBV20-1 to TRBJ2-3, with 9 bases in between that match TRBD1. Trimming removed 4 bases from V and 0 bases from J; the gene matches leave 5 bases unexplained. The germline V gene encodes CDR1 DFQATT and CDR2 SNEGSKA (reference sequence). The CDR3, cysteine through phenylalanine, is 15 amino acids long. The only DNA kept is the CDR3, 45 bases in frame from the first base.